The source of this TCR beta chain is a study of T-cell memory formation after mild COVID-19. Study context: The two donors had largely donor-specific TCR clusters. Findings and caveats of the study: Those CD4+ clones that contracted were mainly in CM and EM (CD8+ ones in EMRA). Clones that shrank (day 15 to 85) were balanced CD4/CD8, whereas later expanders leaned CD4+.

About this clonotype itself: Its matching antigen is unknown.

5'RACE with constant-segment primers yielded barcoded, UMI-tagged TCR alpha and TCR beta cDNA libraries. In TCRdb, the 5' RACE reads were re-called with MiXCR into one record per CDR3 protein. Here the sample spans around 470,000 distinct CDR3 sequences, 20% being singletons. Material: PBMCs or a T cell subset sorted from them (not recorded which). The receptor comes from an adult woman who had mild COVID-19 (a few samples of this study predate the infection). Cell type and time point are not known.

Here the CDR3 DNA reads TGTGCCAGCAGCAACGACAGGGACTGTGCTGGAAACACCATATATTTT. Amino acid sequence: CASSNDRDCAGNTIYF. The V call is TRBV21-1, the J call TRBJ1-3; TRBD1, the D gene given by the table, was not confirmed from the DNA. TRBV21-1 is designated a pseudogene. The CDR3 spans 16 residues.